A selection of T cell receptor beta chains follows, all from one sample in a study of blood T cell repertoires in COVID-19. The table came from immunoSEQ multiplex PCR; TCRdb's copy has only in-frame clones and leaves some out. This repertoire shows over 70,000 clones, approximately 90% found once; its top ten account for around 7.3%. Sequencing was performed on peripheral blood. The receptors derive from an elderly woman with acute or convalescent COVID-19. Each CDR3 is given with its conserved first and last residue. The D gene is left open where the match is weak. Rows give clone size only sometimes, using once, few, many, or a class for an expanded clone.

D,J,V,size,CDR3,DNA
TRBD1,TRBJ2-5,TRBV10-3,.,CAIKDGQGLETQYF,TGTGCCATCAAAGACGGACAGGGTTTAGAGACCCAGTACTTC
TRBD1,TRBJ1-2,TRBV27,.,CASRATGEFGYTF,TGTGCCAGCAGGGCCACAGGGGAATTTGGCTACACCTTC
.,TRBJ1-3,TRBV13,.,CASSPRGLAYSGNTIYF,TGTGCCAGCAGCCCGCGGGGGTTGGCTTACTCTGGAAACACCATATATTTT
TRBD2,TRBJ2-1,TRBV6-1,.,CASSEVVPSGSRNEQFF,TGTGCCAGCAGTGAAGTCGTTCCTAGCGGGAGTAGGAATGAGCAGTTCTTC
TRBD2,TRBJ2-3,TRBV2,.,CASSESSGSDTQYF,TGTGCCAGCAGTGAATCTAGCGGGAGTGATACGCAGTATTTT
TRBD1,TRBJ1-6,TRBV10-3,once,CAISESTGQGKNSPLHF,TGTGCCATCAGTGAGTCGACCGGACAGGGGAAAAATTCACCCCTCCACTTT
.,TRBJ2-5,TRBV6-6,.,CASSYPGKETQYF,TGTGCCAGCAGTTATCCCGGGAAAGAGACCCAGTACTTC
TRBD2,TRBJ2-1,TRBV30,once,CACREGGHEQFF,TGTGCCTGCCGGGAGGGAGGCCATGAGCAGTTCTTC
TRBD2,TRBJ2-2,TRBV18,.,CASSPLSGGYTGELFF,TGTGCCAGCTCACCACTAAGCGGGGGCTACACCGGGGAGCTGTTTTTT
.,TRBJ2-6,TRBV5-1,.,CASSLEQGWANVLTF,TGCGCCAGCAGCTTGGAACAGGGCTGGGCCAACGTCCTGACTTTC
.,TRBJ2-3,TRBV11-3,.,CASSPPGSRTDTQYF,TGTGCCAGCAGCCCCCCCGGGAGTCGGACAGATACGCAGTATTTT